A single sample gave rise to the 16 T cell receptor beta chains below, sequenced in a study of T cells after yellow fever vaccination (dated by TCRdb to the late 2010s). The meaning of the sample's treatment or condition label: live attenuated yellow fever vaccine strain. To prepare the library, 5' RACE was applied. Sequenced on an Illumina HiSeq 2500. TCRdb reprocessed the public reads (quality trimming at Q25 with fastp, clone calling with MiXCR) and kept in-frame beta chains. Here each entry gathers all rows of one CDR3 protein and keeps the most common genes and DNA. This sample has approximately 300,000 distinct CDR3 sequences in its table, and 10% to 15% of those were observed once. Clones ranked in the top ten supply 0.5% to 0.6% of the sample. The material sequenced was CD4+ T cells sorted from PBMCs, taken 45 days after the yellow fever booster vaccination. The receptors were sampled from a man aged 30 to 45 who received the YFV17D yellow fever vaccine.

This clonotype came up a few times. The V gene is TRBV18, the J gene TRBJ2-1; D not resolved. The CDR3 runs to 13 residues. Between the trimmed V and J ends, which lost 1 base and 9 bases, there was a span of 10 bases. Germline V gene lookup returns CDR1 KGHSH and CDR2 LQKENI. The CDR3 loop reads CASSPLEHGEQFF. The DNA for the CDR3 is TGTGCCAGCTCACCACTCGAACACGGTGAGCAGTTCTTC.

The chain uses TRBV5-1 and TRBJ2-1, with D uncertain. The CDR3 consists of 11 residues. The germline gives CDR1 SGHRS, CDR2 YFSETQ. V was trimmed by 3 bases and J by 9 bases, leaving 7 bases between them. CDR3 sequence: CASSSIVEQFF. The CDR3, as DNA: TGCGCCAGCAGCTCTATCGTTGAGCAGTTCTTC. The variable domain in full, completed from reference TRBV5-1 and TRBJ2-1, reads KAGVTQTPRYLIKTRGQQVTLSCSPISGHRSVSWYQQTPGQGLQFLFEYFSETQRNKGNFPGRFSGRQFSNSRSEMNVSTLELGDSALYLCASSSIVEQFFGPGTRLTVL.

This clonotype has a count of ten or more. The chain couples TRBV4-3 to TRBJ1-2; D not resolved. CDR3 length: 15 residues. Germline CDR1 is LGHNA and CDR2 is YSLEER. Between the trimmed V and J ends, which lost 4 bases and 4 bases, there was a span of 16 bases. The CDR3: CASSPSMIESYGYTF. CDR3 nucleotide sequence: TGCGCCAGCAGCCCTTCGATGATCGAATCCTATGGCTACACCTTC.

The rearrangement links TRBV3-1 to TRBJ2-5; D not certain. Looked up from germline, CDR1 is LGHDT and CDR2 is YNNKEL (reference sequence). V lost 1 base, J lost 5 bases, and 8 bases lay in between. CDR3 length: 13 residues. The CDR3 region is CASSQGVRETQYF. Here the CDR3 DNA reads TGTGCCAGCAGCCAAGGGGTTCGGGAGACCCAGTACTTC.

This clonotype was counted at least ten times. The chain uses TRBV18 and TRBJ1-1, with TRBD1 as a possible D gene (6 bases). Per germline, CDR1 KGHSH and CDR2 LQKENI. The CDR3 contains 14 residues. The V gene lost 0 bases and the J gene lost 6 bases, with 11 bases spanning the gap. CDR3 in amino acids: CASSPPTGPSEAFF. The CDR3 bases are TGTGCCAGCTCACCACCCACAGGGCCTTCTGAAGCTTTCTTT.

The rearrangement links TRBV9 to TRBJ2-4; tentative D call: TRBD2 (6 bases). The germline CDR1 and CDR2 sequences are SGDLS and YYNGEE. Between the trimmed V and J ends, which lost 0 bases and 4 bases, there was a span of 14 bases. This CDR3 is 16 amino acids long. The CDR3 region is CASSVGGGAAKNIQYF. CDR3 nucleotides: TGTGCCAGCAGCGTAGGGGGCGGGGCGGCTAAAAACATTCAGTACTTC. Supplemented by reference TRBV9 and TRBJ2-4, the full variable domain reads DSGVTQTPKHLITATGQRVTLRCSPRSGDLSVYWYQQSLDQGLQFLIQYYNGEERAKGNILERFSAQQFPDLHSELNLSSLELGDSALYFCASSVGGGAAKNIQYFGAGTRLSVL.

There are a few counts of this clonotype. The gene calls are TRBV3-1 and TRBJ2-5, with TRBD1 identical over 8 bases. J was trimmed by 2 bases and V by 3 bases; bases with no gene match: 2. The CDR3 loop spans 14 amino acids. Germline V gene lookup returns CDR1 LGHDT and CDR2 YNNKEL (reference sequence). The CDR3 DNA follows: TGTGCCAGCAGCCACAGGACAGGGCAAGAGACCCAGTACTTC. Amino acids: CASSHRTGQETQYF.

The chain has TRBV7-8 and TRBJ2-7; the match to TRBD2 covers 11 bases. The V and J ends lost 0 bases and 2 bases, in that order; junction bases with no gene match: 15. Germline-derived CDR1 and CDR2 are SGHVS and FQNEAQ. CDR3 length equals 20 residues. CDR3 protein: CASSLATLASGRPKAYEQYF. CDR3 nucleotide sequence: TGTGCCAGCAGCTTAGCCACCCTTGCTAGCGGGAGGCCTAAAGCCTACGAGCAGTACTTC.

This clonotype appeared many times. The chain couples TRBV7-9 to TRBJ2-7, with 10 positions matching TRBD1. This CDR3 is 13 amino acids long. CDR1 and CDR2 from the germline V gene are SEHNR and FQNEAQ (reference sequence). V trimming: 3 bases; J trimming: 6 bases; junction bases outside the gene matches: 2. For the CDR3, the DNA is TGTGCCAGCAGCTTTGGACAGGGGGGCGAGCAGTACTTC. Translating gives CASSFGQGGEQYF.

This clonotype appeared a few times. The V gene is TRBV12-5, the J gene TRBJ2-7; D tentatively reads TRBD1 or TRBD2 (6 bases each). Deletions cut 4 bases from V and 4 bases from J, with 14 bases between. This CDR3 is built from 14 residues. Germline CDR1 and CDR2: LGHNT and FRNRAP. CDR3 residues: CASGWRRGQYEQYF. DNA for the CDR3: TGTGCTAGTGGTTGGCGCCGGGGGCAATACGAGCAGTACTTC. Supplemented by reference TRBV12-5 and TRBJ2-7, the full variable domain reads DARVTQTPRHKVTEMGQEVTMRCQPILGHNTVFWYRQTMMQGLELLAYFRNRAPLDDSGMPKDRFSAEMPDATLATLKIQPSEPRDSAVYFCASGWRRGQYEQYFGPGTRLTVT.

This clonotype was seen only a few times. The chain combines TRBV7-2 with TRBJ2-5, with a possible D match to TRBD1 (6 bases). The CDR3 is 14 amino acids. The V gene's germline CDR1 is SGHTA and CDR2 FQGNSA. V lost 5 bases to trimming and J lost 1 base, with 11 bases between them. The CDR3 sequence is CASSLRGVQETQYF. The CDR3 DNA sequence: TGTGCCAGCAGCCTCAGGGGCGTCCAAGAGACCCAGTACTTC.

The chain is built from TRBV5-4 and TRBJ1-1; no clear D. CDR1 is SGHNT and CDR2 is YYREEE in the germline V gene (reference sequence). CDR3 length equals 13 residues. Between the trimmed V and J ends, which lost 3 bases and 5 bases, there was a span of 11 bases. CDR3 in DNA: TGTGCCAGCAGCTCCGATGGGCGGACTGAAGCTTTCTTT. It yields the protein CASSSDGRTEAFF.

The J gene is TRBJ1-2, the V gene TRBV7-2, with a weak D call TRBD1 (5 bases). V lost 1 base to trimming and J lost 8 bases, with 14 bases between them. The CDR3 consists of 14 residues. Germline V gene sequence: CDR1 SGHTA, CDR2 FQGNSA. The CDR3 here is CASSLVDSRGGYTF. CDR3 sequence (DNA): TGTGCCAGCAGCTTAGTTGACAGTCGAGGAGGCTACACCTTC.

The chain links TRBV5-6 to TRBJ2-5; 11 bases line up with TRBD2. Germline CDR1 is SGHDT and CDR2 is YYEEEE. The trim removed 0 bases at V and 2 bases at J, leaving 6 bases unmatched. The CDR3 extends over 17 amino acids. The CDR3 region has the DNA TGTGCCAGCAGCTTGGGGTTGACTAGCGGGATACAAGAGACCCAGTACTTC. Its protein product is CASSLGLTSGIQETQYF.

This clonotype has a handful of counts. V gene TRBV6-1 combines with J gene TRBJ1-1; D is uncertain. Trimming cost V 7 bases and J 0 bases, with 9 bases left between them. Per the germline V gene, CDR1 is MNHNS and CDR2 is SASEGT. CDR3 length: 13 amino acids. The CDR3 loop is CASNGFMNTEAFF. The CDR3 DNA reads TGTGCCAGCAATGGTTTCATGAACACTGAAGCTTTCTTT.

The genes are TRBV24-1 and TRBJ2-1; perhaps TRBD2 as D (6 bases). The CDR3 covers 19 residues. Germline values: CDR1 KGHDR, CDR2 SFDVKD. The ends were cut back, 3 bases at V and 7 bases at J, with 27 bases in the middle. CDR3 residues: CATSDPRGGRGTYTNEQFF. CDR3 sequence (DNA): TGTGCCACCAGTGATCCGCGGGGCGGGCGCGGAACTTACACGAATGAGCAGTTCTTC.